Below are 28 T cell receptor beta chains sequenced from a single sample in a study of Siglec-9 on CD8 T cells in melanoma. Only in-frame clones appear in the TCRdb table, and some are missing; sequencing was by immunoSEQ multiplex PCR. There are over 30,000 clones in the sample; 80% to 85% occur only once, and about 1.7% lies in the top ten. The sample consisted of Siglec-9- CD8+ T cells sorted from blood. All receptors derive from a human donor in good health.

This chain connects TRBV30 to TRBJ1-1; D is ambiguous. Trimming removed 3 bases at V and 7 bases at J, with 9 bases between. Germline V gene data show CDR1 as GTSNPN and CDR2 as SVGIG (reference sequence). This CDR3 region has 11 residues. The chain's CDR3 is CAWRVGHEAFF. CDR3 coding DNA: TGTGCCTGGAGGGTTGGGCATGAAGCTTTCTTT.

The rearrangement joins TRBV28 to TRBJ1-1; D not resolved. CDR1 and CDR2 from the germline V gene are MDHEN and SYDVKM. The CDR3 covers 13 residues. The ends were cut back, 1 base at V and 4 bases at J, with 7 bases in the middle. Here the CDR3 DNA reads TGTGCCAGCAGTTTATACGAGGGCACTGAAGCTTTCTTT. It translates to CASSLYEGTEAFF.

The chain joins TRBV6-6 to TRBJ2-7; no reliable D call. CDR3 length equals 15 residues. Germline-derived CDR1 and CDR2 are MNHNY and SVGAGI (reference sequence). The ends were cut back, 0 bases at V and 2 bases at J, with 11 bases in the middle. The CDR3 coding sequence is TGTGCCAGCAGTTACTCCGACAAATACACCTACGAGCAGTACTTC. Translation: CASSYSDKYTYEQYF.

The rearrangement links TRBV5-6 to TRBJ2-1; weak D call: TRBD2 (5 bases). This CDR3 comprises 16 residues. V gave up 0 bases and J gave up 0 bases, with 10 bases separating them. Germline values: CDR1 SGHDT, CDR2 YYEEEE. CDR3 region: CASSLGASSSYNEQFF. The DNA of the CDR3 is TGTGCCAGCAGCTTGGGGGCTAGCAGCTCCTACAATGAGCAGTTCTTC.

The chain's CDR3 is CASSLNRGGSNQPQHF. The CDR3 DNA follows: TGTGCCAGCAGCCTTAACAGGGGCGGTAGCAATCAGCCCCAGCATTTT. V usage is TRBV7-2 and J usage is TRBJ1-5; 7 bases fit TRBD1. The CDR3 extends over 16 amino acids. The V segment lost 5 bases and the J segment 0 bases; nucleotides outside the gene matches: 7. From germline, CDR1 is SGHTA and CDR2 FQGNSA.

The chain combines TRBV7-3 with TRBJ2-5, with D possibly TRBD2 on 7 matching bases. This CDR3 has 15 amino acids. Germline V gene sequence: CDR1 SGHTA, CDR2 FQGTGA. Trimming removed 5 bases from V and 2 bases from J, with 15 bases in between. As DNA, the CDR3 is TGTGCCAGCAGCCTCGGAGGGAGGGGGCAAGAGACCCAGTACTTC. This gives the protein CASSLGGRGQETQYF. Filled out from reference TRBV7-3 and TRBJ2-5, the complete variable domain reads GAGVSQTPSNKVTEKGKYVELRCDPISGHTALYWYRQSLGQGPEFLIYFQGTGAADDSGLPNDRFFAVRPEGSVSTLKIQRTERGDSAVYLCASSLGGRGQETQYFGPGTRLLVL.

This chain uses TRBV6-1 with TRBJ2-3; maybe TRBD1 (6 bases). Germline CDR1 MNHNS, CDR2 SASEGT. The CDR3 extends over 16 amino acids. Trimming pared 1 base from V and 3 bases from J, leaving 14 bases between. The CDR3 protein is CASSEGPWTETDTQYF. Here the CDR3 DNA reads TGTGCCAGCAGTGAAGGCCCCTGGACAGAGACAGATACGCAGTATTTT.

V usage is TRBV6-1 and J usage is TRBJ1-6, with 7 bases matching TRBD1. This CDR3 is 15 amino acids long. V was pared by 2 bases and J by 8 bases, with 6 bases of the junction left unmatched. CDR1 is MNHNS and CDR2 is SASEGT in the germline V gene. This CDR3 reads CASSERQGDYSPLHF. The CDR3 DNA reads TGTGCCAGCAGTGAAAGGCAGGGGGATTATTCACCCCTCCACTTT.

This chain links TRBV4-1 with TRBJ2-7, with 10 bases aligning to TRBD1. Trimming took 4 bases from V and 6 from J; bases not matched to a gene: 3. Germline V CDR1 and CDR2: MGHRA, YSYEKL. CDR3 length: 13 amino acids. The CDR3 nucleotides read TGCGCCAGCAGCCGGACAGGGGGAGGCGAGCAGTACTTC. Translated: CASSRTGGGEQYF.

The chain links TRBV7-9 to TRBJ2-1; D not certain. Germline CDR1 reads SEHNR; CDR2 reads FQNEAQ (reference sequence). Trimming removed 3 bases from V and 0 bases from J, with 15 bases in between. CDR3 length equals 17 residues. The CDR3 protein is CASSFPKVGYSYNEQFF. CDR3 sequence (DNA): TGTGCCAGCAGCTTTCCTAAGGTGGGGTACTCCTACAATGAGCAGTTCTTC. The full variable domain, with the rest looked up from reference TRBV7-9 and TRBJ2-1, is DTGVSQNPRHKITKRGQNVTFRCDPISEHNRLYWYRQTLGQGPEFLTYFQNEAQLEKSRLLSDRFSAERPKGSFSTLEIQRTEQGDSAMYLCASSFPKVGYSYNEQFFGPGTRLTVL.

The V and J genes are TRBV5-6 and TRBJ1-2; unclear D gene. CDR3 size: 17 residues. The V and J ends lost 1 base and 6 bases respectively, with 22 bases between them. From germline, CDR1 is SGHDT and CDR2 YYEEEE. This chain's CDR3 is CASSLSVGPDWAHGYTF. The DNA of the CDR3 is TGTGCCAGCAGCTTGAGTGTAGGTCCGGACTGGGCCCATGGCTACACCTTC.

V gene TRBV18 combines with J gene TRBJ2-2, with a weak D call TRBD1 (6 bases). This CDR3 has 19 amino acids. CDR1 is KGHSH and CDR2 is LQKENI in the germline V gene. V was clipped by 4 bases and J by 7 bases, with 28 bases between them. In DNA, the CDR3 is TGTGCCAGCTCACGGAATGCTCGGGACATCTATCTTACTGGCGGGGAGCTGTTTTTT. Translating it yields CASSRNARDIYLTGGELFF.

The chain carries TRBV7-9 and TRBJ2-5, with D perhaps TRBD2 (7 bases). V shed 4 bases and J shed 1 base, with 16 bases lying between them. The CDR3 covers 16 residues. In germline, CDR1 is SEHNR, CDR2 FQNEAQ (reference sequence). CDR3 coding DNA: TGTGCCAGCAGCTATGAGGGGGAGGGCATCCAAGAGACCCAGTACTTC. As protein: CASSYEGEGIQETQYF.

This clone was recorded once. The CDR3 spells CASSYGGLTEAFF. In DNA, the CDR3 is TGTGCCAGCAGTTACGGGGGGCTGACTGAAGCTTTCTTT. The rearrangement uses TRBV6-6 and TRBJ1-1; D may be TRBD1 (6 bases). V was shortened by 2 bases and J by 5 bases, with 9 bases between the two germline ends. The germline CDR1 and CDR2 sequences are MNHNY and SVGAGI (reference sequence). The CDR3 is 13 amino acids.

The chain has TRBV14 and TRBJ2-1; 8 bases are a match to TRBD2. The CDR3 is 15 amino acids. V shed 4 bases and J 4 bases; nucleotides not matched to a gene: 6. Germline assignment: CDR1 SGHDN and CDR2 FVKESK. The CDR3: CASSPYGGGYNEQFF. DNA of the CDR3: TGTGCCAGCAGCCCCTACGGGGGGGGGTACAATGAGCAGTTCTTC. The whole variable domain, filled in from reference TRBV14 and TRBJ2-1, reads EAGVTQFPSHSVIEKGQTVTLRCDPISGHDNLYWYRRVMGKEIKFLLHFVKESKQDESGMPNNRFLAERTGGTYSTLKVQPAELEDSGVYFCASSPYGGGYNEQFFGPGTRLTVL.

The CDR3 sequence: CATQPGLALSYEQYF. The CDR3 DNA sequence: TGCGCCACCCAACCAGGACTAGCGCTCTCCTACGAGCAGTACTTC. The chain has TRBV10-2 and TRBJ2-7; 9 bases are a match to TRBD2. The length of the CDR3 is 15 residues. V lost 10 bases and J lost 0; bases outside the gene matches: 10. The germline CDR1 and CDR2 sequences are WSHSY and SAAADI.

CDR3: CASTMDRSTDTQYF. The CDR3 coding sequence is TGTGCCAGCACCATGGACAGGAGCACAGATACGCAGTATTTT. The chain joins TRBV5-4 to TRBJ2-3, with TRBD1 identical over 7 bases. The J segment lost 0 bases and the V segment lost 6 bases, leaving 4 bases of the junction unmatched. There are 14 residues in the CDR3. The V gene's germline CDR1 is SGHNT and CDR2 YYREEE (reference sequence).

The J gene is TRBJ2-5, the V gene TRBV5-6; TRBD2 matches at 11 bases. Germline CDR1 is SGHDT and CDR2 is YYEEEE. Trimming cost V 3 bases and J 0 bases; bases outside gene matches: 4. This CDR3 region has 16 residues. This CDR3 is CASSWRTSGYQETQYF. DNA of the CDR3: TGTGCCAGCAGCTGGAGGACTAGCGGGTACCAAGAGACCCAGTACTTC.

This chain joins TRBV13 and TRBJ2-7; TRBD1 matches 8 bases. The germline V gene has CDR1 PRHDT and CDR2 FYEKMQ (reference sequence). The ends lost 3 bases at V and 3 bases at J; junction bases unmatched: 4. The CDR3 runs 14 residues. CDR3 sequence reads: CASSLGTGIYEQYF. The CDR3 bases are TGTGCCAGCAGCTTGGGGACAGGAATCTACGAGCAGTACTTC.

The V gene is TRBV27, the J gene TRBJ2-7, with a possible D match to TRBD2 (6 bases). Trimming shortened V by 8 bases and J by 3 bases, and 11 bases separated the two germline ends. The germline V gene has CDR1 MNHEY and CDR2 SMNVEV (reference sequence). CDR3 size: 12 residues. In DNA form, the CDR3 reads TGTGCCAGCGGGCGGGGAAGCTACGAGCAGTACTTC. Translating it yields CASGRGSYEQYF.

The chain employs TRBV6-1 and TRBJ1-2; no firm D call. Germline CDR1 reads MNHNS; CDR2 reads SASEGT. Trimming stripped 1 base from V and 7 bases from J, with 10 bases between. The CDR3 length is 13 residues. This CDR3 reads CASSEGETAGYTF. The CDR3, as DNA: TGTGCCAGCAGTGAAGGGGAGACGGCTGGCTACACCTTC.

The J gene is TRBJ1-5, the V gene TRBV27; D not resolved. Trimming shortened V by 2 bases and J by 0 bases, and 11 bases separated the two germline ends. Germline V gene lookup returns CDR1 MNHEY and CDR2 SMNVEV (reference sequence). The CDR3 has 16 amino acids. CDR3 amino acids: CASSLGGLFSNQPQHF. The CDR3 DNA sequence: TGTGCCAGCAGTTTAGGAGGGCTTTTTAGCAATCAGCCCCAGCATTTT.

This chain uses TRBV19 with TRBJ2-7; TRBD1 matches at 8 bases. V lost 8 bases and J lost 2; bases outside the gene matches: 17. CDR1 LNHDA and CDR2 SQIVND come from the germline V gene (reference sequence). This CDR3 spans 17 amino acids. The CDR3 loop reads CASSGQVAAGYAYEQYF. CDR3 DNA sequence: TGTGCCAGTTCGGGACAGGTCGCGGCGGGTTATGCCTACGAGCAGTACTTC.

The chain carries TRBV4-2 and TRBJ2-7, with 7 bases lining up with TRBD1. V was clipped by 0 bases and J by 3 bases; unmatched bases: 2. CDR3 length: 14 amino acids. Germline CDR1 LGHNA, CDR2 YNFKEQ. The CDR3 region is CASSQEGQSYEQYF. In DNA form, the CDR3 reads TGTGCCAGCAGCCAAGAGGGACAGAGCTACGAGCAGTACTTC.

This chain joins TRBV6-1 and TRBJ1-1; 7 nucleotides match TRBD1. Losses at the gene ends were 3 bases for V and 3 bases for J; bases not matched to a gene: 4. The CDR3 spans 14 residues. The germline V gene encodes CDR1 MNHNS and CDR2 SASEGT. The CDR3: CASSEVTGYTEAFF. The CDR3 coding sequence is TGTGCCAGCAGTGAGGTGACAGGGTACACTGAAGCTTTCTTT.

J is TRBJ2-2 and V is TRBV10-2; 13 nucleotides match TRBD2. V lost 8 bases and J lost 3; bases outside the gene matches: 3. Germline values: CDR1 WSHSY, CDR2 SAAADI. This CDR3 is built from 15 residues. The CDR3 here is CASRTSGGDTGELFF. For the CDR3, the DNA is TGCGCCAGCCGGACTAGCGGGGGCGACACCGGGGAGCTGTTTTTT.

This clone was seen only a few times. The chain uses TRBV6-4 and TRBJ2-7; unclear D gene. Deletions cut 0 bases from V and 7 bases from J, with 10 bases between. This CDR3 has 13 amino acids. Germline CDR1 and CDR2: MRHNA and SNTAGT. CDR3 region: CASSDSPAGEQYF. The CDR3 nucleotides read TGTGCCAGCAGTGACTCACCGGCAGGTGAGCAGTACTTC.

CDR3 coding DNA: TGTGCCAGCAGCAAAGCGCTAAGACGGTCGCAGTACTTC. It yields the protein CASSKALRRSQYF. V gene TRBV21-1 combines with J gene TRBJ2-7. TRBV21-1 is a pseudogene. The CDR3 consists of 13 residues.